What follows are 30 T cell receptor beta chains derived from one specimen sequenced in a study of radiotherapy plus CTLA-4 blockade in lung cancer. Profiling relied on immunoSEQ multiplex PCR, and the TCRdb table lists in-frame clones only, not all of them. Of about 56,000 clones in the sample, under 80% were seen once. Source: peripheral blood, taken from a patient treated with radiotherapy plus ipilimumab. All receptors come from a human donor with non-small cell lung cancer who had a complete response to radiotherapy plus ipilimumab.

This chain links TRBV7-9 with TRBJ2-6, with D tentatively TRBD1 (6 bases). Looked up from germline, CDR1 is SEHNR and CDR2 is FQNEAQ (reference sequence). The CDR3 is 17 amino acids. Trimming stripped 6 bases from V and 2 bases from J, with 17 bases between. The CDR3 here is CASRQGSTVAGANVLTF. Written as DNA, the CDR3 is TGTGCCAGCAGACAGGGTTCTACGGTGGCTGGGGCCAACGTCCTGACTTTC.

This clone has more than one count but fewer than ten. The chain links TRBV7-9 to TRBJ1-5; no clear D. This CDR3 comprises 14 residues. Germline-derived CDR1 and CDR2 are SEHNR and FQNEAQ (reference sequence). Trimming left V 3 bases short and J 5 bases short, with 11 bases between. CDR3 bases: TGTGCCAGCAGCTTGCTTACAGCAGATCAGCCCCAGCATTTT. Protein product: CASSLLTADQPQHF.

The chain carries TRBV15 and TRBJ2-1; tentative D call: TRBD1 (6 bases). Germline V gives CDR1 LNHNV, CDR2 YYDKDF (reference sequence). The CDR3 consists of 14 residues. The V end was cut by 8 bases, the J end by 8 bases, with 19 bases between. The CDR3 here is CATGGRGSGDEQFF. CDR3 DNA: TGTGCCACCGGGGGCCGAGGGAGTGGGGATGAGCAGTTCTTC.

This clone was found a few times. This sequence joins TRBV12-5 and TRBJ1-6; 7 bases are shared with TRBD1. Germline lookup yields CDR1 LGHNT and CDR2 FRNRAP. With V trimmed by 5 bases and J by 7 bases, 8 bases remained unmatched. This CDR3 has 15 amino acids. CDR3 in DNA: TGTGCTAGTGGTGGGTTACAGGGGACCAATTCACCCCTCCACTTT. Protein product: CASGGLQGTNSPLHF.

The genes are TRBV11-3 and TRBJ1-1, with TRBD1 as a possible D gene (5 bases). The CDR3 totals 13 residues. Germline CDR1 SGHNT, CDR2 YENEEA. V was clipped by 1 base and J by 6 bases, with 9 bases between them. CDR3 nucleotide sequence: TGTGCCAGCAGCTTAGCAGGGTCCGCTGAAGCTTTCTTT. Translation: CASSLAGSAEAFF.

In this sample, this clone turned up once. The chain joins TRBV15 to TRBJ2-5; D unclear. V was clipped by 0 bases and J by 4 bases, with 6 bases between them. The CDR3 loop spans 13 amino acids. Germline V lookup: CDR1 LNHNV, CDR2 YYDKDF (reference sequence). This CDR3 is CATSRDRRETQYF. CDR3 in DNA: TGTGCCACCAGCAGAGACAGAAGAGAGACCCAGTACTTC.

The genes are TRBV18 and TRBJ1-2; tentative D call: TRBD1 (5 bases). The CDR3 consists of 14 residues. Germline V gene data show CDR1 as KGHSH and CDR2 as LQKENI. V lost 6 bases and J 4 bases, leaving 15 bases between the germline ends. CDR3 sequence (DNA): TGTGCCAGCTCTCACCCAGGGAACAGCTATGGCTACACCTTC. It translates to CASSHPGNSYGYTF.

The chain links TRBV7-9 to TRBJ1-2, with D tentatively TRBD1 (6 bases). Germline loops: CDR1 SEHNR, CDR2 FQNEAQ (reference sequence). This CDR3 spans 13 amino acids. Trimming stripped 5 bases from V and 5 bases from J, with 12 bases between. The CDR3 DNA reads TGTGCCAGCAGCCCCGGGGGGGCGTATGGCTACACCTTC. Encoded protein: CASSPGGAYGYTF.

CDR3 loop: CASSTPLRTDSGYTF. CDR3 DNA: TGTGCCAGTAGTACGCCGCTAAGGACAGATTCCGGCTACACCTTC. The chain couples TRBV19 to TRBJ1-2; tentative D call: TRBD1 (6 bases). This CDR3 region has 15 residues. The V end was cut by 4 bases, the J end by 8 bases, with 20 bases between. CDR1 is LNHDA and CDR2 is SQIVND in the germline V gene (reference sequence).

This clone was counted a few times. The V gene is TRBV18, the J gene TRBJ1-1, with TRBD1 matching 9 bases. The trim removed 4 bases at V and 8 bases at J, leaving 8 bases unmatched. Germline CDR1 KGHSH, CDR2 LQKENI. The CDR3 loop spans 14 amino acids. In nucleotides, the CDR3 is TGTGCCAGCTCACACCCGGGGACAGGGTGGGAAGCTTTCTTT. This codes for CASSHPGTGWEAFF. Full variable domain (outside the CDR3, taken from reference TRBV18 and TRBJ1-1): NAGVMQNPRHLVRRRGQEARLRCSPMKGHSHVYWYRQLPEEGLKFMVYLQKENIIDESGMPKERFSAEFPKEGPSILRIQQVVRGDSAAYFCASSHPGTGWEAFFGQGTRLTVV.

This clone came up once. This chain links TRBV7-9 with TRBJ1-5, with TRBD1 as a possible D gene (5 bases). This CDR3 has 12 residues. V was cut by 5 bases and J by 7 bases, with 9 bases left in between. The germline V gene encodes CDR1 SEHNR and CDR2 FQNEAQ (reference sequence). CDR3 region: CASSPDSQPQHF. Here the CDR3 DNA reads TGTGCCAGCAGCCCCGACAGCCAGCCCCAGCATTTT.

This clone was observed a single time. This rearrangement joins TRBV5-4 to TRBJ2-3, with 8 bases that match TRBD2. The V gene's germline CDR1 is SGHNT and CDR2 YYREEE (reference sequence). The CDR3 covers 15 residues. Trimming removed 1 base from V and 5 bases from J; junction bases left unmatched: 6. Written as DNA, the CDR3 is TGTGCCAGCAGCTTGTCGTTTAGCGGGATAGATACGCAGTATTTT. Protein product: CASSLSFSGIDTQYF.

V gene TRBV19 combines with J gene TRBJ1-4; D gene unclear. Germline CDR1 is LNHDA and CDR2 is SQIVND (reference sequence). This CDR3 has 13 residues. The V end lost 7 bases, the J end lost 0 bases, and 6 bases lay between the germline ends. In nucleotides, the CDR3 is TGTGCCAGTACCCCGGCAACTAATGAAAAACTGTTTTTT. As protein: CASTPATNEKLFF.

This chain connects TRBV12-5 to TRBJ2-2, with D maybe TRBD2 (6 bases). Germline V gene lookup returns CDR1 LGHNT and CDR2 FRNRAP. CDR3 size: 17 residues. Trimming took 0 bases from V and 2 from J, leaving 13 bases between them. The CDR3 region has the DNA TGTGCTAGTGGTTTGGTACCGGGACTGTTCAACACCGGGGAGCTGTTTTTT. Its protein is CASGLVPGLFNTGELFF.

The V call is TRBV5-8, the J call TRBJ2-2; 7 positions agree with TRBD1. The CDR3 runs 16 residues. With V trimmed by 4 bases and J by 2 bases, 8 bases remained unmatched. Per germline, CDR1 SGHTS and CDR2 YDEGEE. In DNA form, the CDR3 reads TGTGCCAGCAGCCCCGGGACAGTTCTAAACACCGGGGAGCTGTTTTTT. This codes for CASSPGTVLNTGELFF. Filled out from reference TRBV5-8 and TRBJ2-2, the complete variable domain reads EAGVTQSPTHLIKTRGQQATLRCSPISGHTSVYWYQQALGLGLQFLLWYDEGEERNRGNFPPRFSGRQFPNYSSELNVNALELEDSALYLCASSPGTVLNTGELFFGEGSRLTVL.

The chain employs TRBV9 and TRBJ1-1; D not resolved. V gave up 3 bases and J gave up 3 bases, with 12 bases separating them. This CDR3 has 14 residues. Germline assignment: CDR1 SGDLS and CDR2 YYNGEE. CDR3 coding DNA: TGTGCCAGCAGCGAGCGAGCCTGGGACACTGAAGCTTTCTTT. Residues: CASSERAWDTEAFF.

The table lists this clone with a few counts. V gene TRBV10-3 combines with J gene TRBJ1-2; D is undetermined. The V gene's germline CDR1 is ENHRY and CDR2 SYGVKD. The CDR3 is 12 amino acids. V was trimmed by 4 bases and J by 3 bases, leaving 6 bases between them. The CDR3: CAISGDYYGYTF. CDR3 in DNA: TGTGCCATCAGTGGTGACTACTATGGCTACACCTTC.

This clone was seen more than once but under ten times. This chain connects TRBV4-1 to TRBJ1-2; D gene uncertain. Germline V CDR1 and CDR2: MGHRA, YSYEKL. There are 19 residues in the CDR3. Between the trimmed V and J ends, which lost 1 base and 2 bases, there was a span of 23 bases. Here the CDR3 reads CASSQGSPFLERRNYGYTF. CDR3 sequence (DNA): TGCGCCAGCAGCCAAGGAAGCCCTTTTTTGGAGAGGAGGAACTATGGCTACACCTTC.

J is TRBJ1-2 and V is TRBV11-2; no clear D. CDR3 size: 13 residues. Germline V gene data show CDR1 as SGHAT and CDR2 as FQNNGV. V lost 2 bases and J lost 7, with 11 bases in between. This CDR3 reads CASSLWEGGGYTF. The CDR3 coding sequence is TGTGCCAGCAGCTTATGGGAGGGCGGTGGCTACACCTTC.

CDR3 DNA: TGCGCCAGCTCTGCGAACACCGGGGAGCTGTTTTTT. As protein: CASSANTGELFF. The chain couples TRBV10-1 to TRBJ2-2, with D unclear. Trimming took off 8 bases at V and 0 bases at J, with 4 bases between the two ends. The CDR3 has 12 residues. Germline-derived CDR1 and CDR2 are WNHNN and SYGVQD (reference sequence).

This sequence joins TRBV19 and TRBJ2-1; 7 positions agree with TRBD2. V lost 5 bases, J lost 1 base, and 8 bases stayed unmatched. Germline-derived CDR1 and CDR2 are LNHDA and SQIVND (reference sequence). CDR3 size: 16 residues. The CDR3 protein is CASSAANGRSYNEQFF. CDR3 nucleotide sequence: TGTGCCAGTAGTGCAGCAAACGGGAGGTCCTACAATGAGCAGTTCTTC.

V is TRBV25-1 and J is TRBJ1-2; D is perhaps TRBD1 (6 bases). V was pared by 1 base and J by 8 bases, with 20 bases between. The CDR3 extends over 16 amino acids. Germline V gene data show CDR1 as MGHDK and CDR2 as SYGVNS. CDR3 amino acids: CASSESSGVRGWGYTF. DNA for the CDR3: TGTGCCAGCAGTGAATCCTCAGGGGTCAGGGGCTGGGGCTACACCTTC.

This clone has just a few counts. This chain joins TRBV10-3 and TRBJ1-2; D is perhaps TRBD1 (6 bases). The germline V gene has CDR1 ENHRY and CDR2 SYGVKD. V was pared by 10 bases and J by 2 bases, with 29 bases between. The CDR3 is 18 amino acids. The CDR3 is CATGGGASTVAVNYGYTF. The DNA of the CDR3 is TGTGCCACGGGGGGGGGCGCCTCTACCGTGGCCGTAAACTATGGCTACACCTTC.

The chain is built from TRBV18 and TRBJ2-5; tentative D call: TRBD2 (6 bases). The CDR3 runs to 17 residues. Trimming took off 3 bases at V and 5 bases at J, with 22 bases between the two ends. Germline CDR1 KGHSH, CDR2 LQKENI. CDR3 nucleotide sequence: TGTGCCAGCTCACCCCCGGACACGTACGGGAGAGGGGAGACCCAGTACTTC. Translating it yields CASSPPDTYGRGETQYF.

This chain connects TRBV7-9 to TRBJ1-1; D is ambiguous. Germline assignment: CDR1 SEHNR and CDR2 FQNEAQ (reference sequence). There are 11 residues in the CDR3. V lost 5 bases, J lost 6 bases, and 7 bases lay in between. This CDR3 reads CASSVGAEAFF. The CDR3 DNA reads as TGTGCCAGCAGCGTCGGGGCTGAAGCTTTCTTT.

This clone has only one observation. The V gene is TRBV7-2, the J gene TRBJ2-5; possible D gene TRBD1, 7 bases. The CDR3 has 13 residues. V shed 3 bases and J shed 5 bases, with 10 bases lying between them. Germline V gives CDR1 SGHTA, CDR2 FQGNSA. Here the CDR3 reads CASSFRGEETQYF. In DNA, the CDR3 is TGTGCCAGCAGCTTCAGGGGGGAGGAGACCCAGTACTTC.

V and J are TRBV6-5 and TRBJ1-5; D call uncertain. CDR3 length equals 14 residues. Trimming shortened V by 6 bases and J by 1 base, and 10 bases separated the two germline ends. The germline V gene encodes CDR1 MNHEY and CDR2 SVGAGI. This CDR3 is CASSRYSSNQPQHF. Written as DNA, the CDR3 is TGTGCCAGCAGCCGTTATTCGAGCAATCAGCCCCAGCATTTT.

The chain combines TRBV9 with TRBJ1-1; D is undetermined. The CDR3 is 13 residues long. The V and J ends lost 4 bases and 4 bases respectively, with 11 bases between them. The V gene's germline CDR1 is SGDLS and CDR2 YYNGEE. CDR3: CASSPPRGTEAFF. CDR3 nucleotide sequence: TGTGCCAGCAGCCCCCCCCGGGGCACTGAAGCTTTCTTT. The full variable domain, completed using reference TRBV9 and TRBJ1-1, is DSGVTQTPKHLITATGQRVTLRCSPRSGDLSVYWYQQSLDQGLQFLIQYYNGEERAKGNILERFSAQQFPDLHSELNLSSLELGDSALYFCASSPPRGTEAFFGQGTRLTVV.

CDR3 region: CASSLLAVGTDTQYF. In DNA, the CDR3 is TGTGCCAGCAGCTTGCTAGCAGTAGGCACAGATACGCAGTATTTT. The chain is built from TRBV7-2 and TRBJ2-3; tentative D call: TRBD2 (5 bases). CDR1 is SGHTA and CDR2 is FQGNSA in the germline V gene. The ends were cut back, 3 bases at V and 1 base at J, with 11 bases in the middle. The CDR3 is 15 residues long. The full variable domain, completed using reference TRBV7-2 and TRBJ2-3, is GAGVSQSPSNKVTEKGKDVELRCDPISGHTALYWYRQSLGQGLEFLIYFQGNSAPDKSGLPSDRFSAERTGGSVSTLTIQRTQQEDSAVYLCASSLLAVGTDTQYFGPGTRLTVL.

The rearrangement uses TRBV7-9 and TRBJ2-1; 11 bases line up with TRBD1. From germline, CDR1 is SEHNR and CDR2 FQNEAQ (reference sequence). After removal of 6 bases from V and 4 bases from J, the junction contained 11 bases not matched to a gene. CDR3 length equals 17 residues. The CDR3 DNA follows: TGTGCCAGCAGTGTTGGTCTAGGACAGGGGGCTTACAATGAGCAGTTCTTC. This codes for CASSVGLGQGAYNEQFF. Full variable domain (remainder filled in from reference TRBV7-9 and TRBJ2-1): DTGVSQNPRHKITKRGQNVTFRCDPISEHNRLYWYRQTLGQGPEFLTYFQNEAQLEKSRLLSDRFSAERPKGSFSTLEIQRTEQGDSAMYLCASSVGLGQGAYNEQFFGPGTRLTVL.